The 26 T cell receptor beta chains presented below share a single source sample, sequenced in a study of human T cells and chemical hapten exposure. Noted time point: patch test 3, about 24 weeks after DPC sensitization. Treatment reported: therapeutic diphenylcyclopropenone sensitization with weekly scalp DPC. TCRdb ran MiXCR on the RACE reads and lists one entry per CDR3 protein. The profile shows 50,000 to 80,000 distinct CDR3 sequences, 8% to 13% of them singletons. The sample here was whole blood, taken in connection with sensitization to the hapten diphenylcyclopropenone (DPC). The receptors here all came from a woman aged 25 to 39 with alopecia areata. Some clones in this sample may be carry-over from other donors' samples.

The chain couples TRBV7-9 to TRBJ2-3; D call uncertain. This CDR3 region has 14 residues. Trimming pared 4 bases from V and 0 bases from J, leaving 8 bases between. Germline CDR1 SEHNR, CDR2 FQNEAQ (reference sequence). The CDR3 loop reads CASSSLISTDTQYF. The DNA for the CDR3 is TGTGCCAGCAGCTCTCTTATTAGCACAGATACGCAGTATTTT.

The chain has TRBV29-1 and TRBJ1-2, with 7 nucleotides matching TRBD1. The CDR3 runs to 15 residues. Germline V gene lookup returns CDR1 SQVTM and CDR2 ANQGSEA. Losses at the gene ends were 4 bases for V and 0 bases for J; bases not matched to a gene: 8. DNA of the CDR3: TGCAGCGTTGGTGGGACAGTCACCACTAACTATGGCTACACCTTC. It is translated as CSVGGTVTTNYGYTF.

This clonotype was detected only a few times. The CDR3 coding sequence is TGTGCCAGCAGCCAAGAATCGGCAGGGGGAAACACCATATATTTT. The encoded protein is CASSQESAGGNTIYF. The gene calls are TRBV3-1 and TRBJ1-3; maybe TRBD1 (5 bases). This CDR3 is built from 15 residues. Trimming removed 0 bases at V and 4 bases at J, with 10 bases between. CDR1 and CDR2 (germline): LGHDT, YNNKEL (reference sequence). The whole variable domain, remainder taken from reference TRBV3-1 and TRBJ1-3, is DTAVSQTPKYLVTQMGNDKSIKCEQNLGHDTMYWYKQDSKKFLKIMFSYNNKELIINETVPNRFSPKSPDKAHLNLHINSLELGDSAVYFCASSQESAGGNTIYFGEGSWLTVV.

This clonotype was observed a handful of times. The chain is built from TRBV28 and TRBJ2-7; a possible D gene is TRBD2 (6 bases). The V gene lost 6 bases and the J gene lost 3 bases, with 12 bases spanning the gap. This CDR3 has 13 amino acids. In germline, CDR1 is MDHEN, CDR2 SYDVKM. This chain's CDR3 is CASSGTPGYEQYF. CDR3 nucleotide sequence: TGTGCCAGCAGCGGGACTCCAGGCTACGAGCAGTACTTC.

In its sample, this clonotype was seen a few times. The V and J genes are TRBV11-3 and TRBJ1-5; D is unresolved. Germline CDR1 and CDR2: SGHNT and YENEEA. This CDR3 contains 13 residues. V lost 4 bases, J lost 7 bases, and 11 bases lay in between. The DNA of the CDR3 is TGTGCCAGCAGCTCCGCCCTGGGGCAGCCCCAGCATTTT. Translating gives CASSSALGQPQHF. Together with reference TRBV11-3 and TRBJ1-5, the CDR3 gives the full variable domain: EAGVVQSPRYKIIEKKQPVAFWCNPISGHNTLYWYLQNLGQGPELLIRYENEEAVDDSQLPKDRFSAERLKGVDSTLKIQPAELGDSAVYLCASSSALGQPQHFGDGTRLSIL.

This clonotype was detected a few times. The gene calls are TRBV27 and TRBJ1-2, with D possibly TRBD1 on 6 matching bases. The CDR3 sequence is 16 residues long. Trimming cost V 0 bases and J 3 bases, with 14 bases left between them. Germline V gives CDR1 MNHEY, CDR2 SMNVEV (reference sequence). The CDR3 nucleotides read TGTGCCAGCAGTTTATCGCTGGGGGGCCTATACTATGGCTACACCTTC. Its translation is CASSLSLGGLYYGYTF.

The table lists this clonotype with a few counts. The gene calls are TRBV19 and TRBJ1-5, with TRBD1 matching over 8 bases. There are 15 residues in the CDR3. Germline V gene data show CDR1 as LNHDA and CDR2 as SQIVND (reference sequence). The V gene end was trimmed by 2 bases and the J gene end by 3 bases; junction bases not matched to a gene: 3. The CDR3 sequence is CASSIRTGSNQPQHF. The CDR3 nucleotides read TGTGCCAGTAGTATACGGACAGGGTCCAATCAGCCCCAGCATTTT.

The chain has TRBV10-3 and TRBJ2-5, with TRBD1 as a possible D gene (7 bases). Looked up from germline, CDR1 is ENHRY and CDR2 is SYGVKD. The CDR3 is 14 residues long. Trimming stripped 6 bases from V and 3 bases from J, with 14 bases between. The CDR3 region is CAIRTGGGEETQYF. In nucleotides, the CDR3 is TGTGCCATCAGGACCGGAGGGGGCGAAGAGACCCAGTACTTC.

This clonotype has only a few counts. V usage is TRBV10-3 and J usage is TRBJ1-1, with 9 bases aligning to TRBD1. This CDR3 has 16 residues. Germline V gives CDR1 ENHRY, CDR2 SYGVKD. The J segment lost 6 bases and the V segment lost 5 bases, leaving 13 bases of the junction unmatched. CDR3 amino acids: CAISYSIGTGRAEAFF. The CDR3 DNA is TGTGCCATCAGTTACTCGATAGGGACAGGGAGGGCTGAAGCTTTCTTT.

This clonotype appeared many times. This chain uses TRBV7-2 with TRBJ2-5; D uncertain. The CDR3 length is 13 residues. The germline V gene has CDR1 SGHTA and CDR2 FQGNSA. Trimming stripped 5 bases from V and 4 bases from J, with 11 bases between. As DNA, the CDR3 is TGTGCCAGCAGCCTAAATCTACGAGAGACCCAGTACTTC. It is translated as CASSLNLRETQYF. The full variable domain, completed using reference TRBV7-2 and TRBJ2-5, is GAGVSQSPSNKVTEKGKDVELRCDPISGHTALYWYRQSLGQGLEFLIYFQGNSAPDKSGLPSDRFSAERTGGSVSTLTIQRTQQEDSAVYLCASSLNLRETQYFGPGTRLLVL.

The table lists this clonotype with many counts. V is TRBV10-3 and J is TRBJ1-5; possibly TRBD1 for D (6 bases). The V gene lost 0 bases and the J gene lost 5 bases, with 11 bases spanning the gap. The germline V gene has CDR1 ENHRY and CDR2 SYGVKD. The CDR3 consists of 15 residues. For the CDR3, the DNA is TGTGCCATCAGTGAGTCGGGACAAAACGATCAGCCCCAGCATTTT. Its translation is CAISESGQNDQPQHF.

The chain's CDR3 is CASSLASGGLNQPQHF. DNA for the CDR3: TGTGCCAGCAGTTTAGCGTCAGGGGGATTAAATCAGCCCCAGCATTTT. V usage is TRBV12-3 or TRBV12-4 and J usage is TRBJ1-5, with TRBD1 matching 7 bases. This CDR3 is 16 amino acids long. Germline trimming cut 0 bases from V and 4 bases from J; bases unmatched to any gene: 6.

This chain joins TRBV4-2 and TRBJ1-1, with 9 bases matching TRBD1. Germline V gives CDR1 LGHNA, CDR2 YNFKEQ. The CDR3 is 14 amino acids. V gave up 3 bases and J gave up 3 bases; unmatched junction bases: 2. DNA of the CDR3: TGTGCCAGCAGCCACAGGGACAGGGACACTGAAGCTTTCTTT. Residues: CASSHRDRDTEAFF.

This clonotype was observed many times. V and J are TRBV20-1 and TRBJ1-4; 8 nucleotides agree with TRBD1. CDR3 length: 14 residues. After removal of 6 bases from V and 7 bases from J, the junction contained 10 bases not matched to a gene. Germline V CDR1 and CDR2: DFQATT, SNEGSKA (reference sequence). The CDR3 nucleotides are TGCAGTGCCCTCTTTGGACAGGGCTCTGAAAAACTGTTTTTT. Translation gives CSALFGQGSEKLFF.

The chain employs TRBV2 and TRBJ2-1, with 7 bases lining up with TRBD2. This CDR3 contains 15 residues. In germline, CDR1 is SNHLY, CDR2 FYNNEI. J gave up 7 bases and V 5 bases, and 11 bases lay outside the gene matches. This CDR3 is CASSPLWEGQNEQFF. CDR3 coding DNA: TGTGCCAGCAGTCCCTTATGGGAGGGCCAAAATGAGCAGTTCTTC.

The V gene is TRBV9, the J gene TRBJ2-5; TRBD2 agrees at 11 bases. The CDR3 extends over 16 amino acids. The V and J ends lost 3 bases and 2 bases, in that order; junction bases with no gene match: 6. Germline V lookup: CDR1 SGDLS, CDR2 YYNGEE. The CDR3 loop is CASSAPLAGGQETQYF. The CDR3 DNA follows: TGTGCCAGCAGCGCCCCCCTAGCGGGGGGACAAGAGACCCAGTACTTC.

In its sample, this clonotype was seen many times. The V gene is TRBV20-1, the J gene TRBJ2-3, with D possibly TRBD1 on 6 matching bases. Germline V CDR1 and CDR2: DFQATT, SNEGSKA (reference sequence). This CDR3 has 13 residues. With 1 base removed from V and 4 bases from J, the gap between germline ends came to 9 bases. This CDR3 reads CSARVQGPDTQYF. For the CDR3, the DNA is TGCAGTGCTAGAGTCCAGGGGCCAGATACGCAGTATTTT.

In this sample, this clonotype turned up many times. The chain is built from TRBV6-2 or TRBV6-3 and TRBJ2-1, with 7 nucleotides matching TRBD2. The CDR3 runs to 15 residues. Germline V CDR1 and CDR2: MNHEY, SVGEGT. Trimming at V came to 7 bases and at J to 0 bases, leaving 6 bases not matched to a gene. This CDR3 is CASKRGGTSYNEQFF. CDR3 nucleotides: TGTGCCAGCAAGCGCGGGGGTACCTCCTACAATGAGCAGTTCTTC.

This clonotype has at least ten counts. This CDR3 reads CASSSGTSGGVYQETQYF. The CDR3 DNA sequence: TGTGCCAGCAGCTCCGGGACTAGCGGGGGGGTCTACCAAGAGACCCAGTACTTC. This chain links TRBV7-2 with TRBJ2-5, with TRBD2 identical over 16 bases. The CDR3 is 18 amino acids. V dropped 4 bases and J dropped 0; count of bases not matched to a gene: 5. Germline lookup yields CDR1 SGHTA and CDR2 FQGNSA.

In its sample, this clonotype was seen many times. The CDR3 loop reads CASSYAMSRGSSGNTIYF. Written as DNA, the CDR3 is TGTGCCAGCAGTTACGCCATGTCCCGAGGATCGTCTGGAAACACCATATATTTT. V is TRBV6-5 and J is TRBJ1-3, with D unresolved. The V end was cut by 2 bases, the J end by 1 base, with 18 bases between. CDR1 MNHEY and CDR2 SVGAGI come from the germline V gene. The length of the CDR3 is 18 residues.

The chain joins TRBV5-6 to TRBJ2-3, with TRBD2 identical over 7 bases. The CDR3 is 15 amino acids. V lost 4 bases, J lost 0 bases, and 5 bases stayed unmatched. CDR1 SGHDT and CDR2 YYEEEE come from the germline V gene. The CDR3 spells CASSPAGDSTDTQYF. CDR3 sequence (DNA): TGTGCCAGCAGCCCCGCGGGGGATAGCACAGATACGCAGTATTTT. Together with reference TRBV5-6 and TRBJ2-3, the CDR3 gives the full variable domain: DAGVTQSPTHLIKTRGQQVTLRCSPKSGHDTVSWYQQALGQGPQFIFQYYEEEERQRGNFPDRFSGHQFPNYSSELNVNALLLGDSALYLCASSPAGDSTDTQYFGPGTRLTVL.

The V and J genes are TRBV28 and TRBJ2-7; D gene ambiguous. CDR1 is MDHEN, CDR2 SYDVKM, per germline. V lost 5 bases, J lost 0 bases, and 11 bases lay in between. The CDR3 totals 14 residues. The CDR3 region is CASSPGESSYEQYF. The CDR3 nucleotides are TGTGCCAGCAGTCCCGGAGAGAGCTCCTACGAGCAGTACTTC.

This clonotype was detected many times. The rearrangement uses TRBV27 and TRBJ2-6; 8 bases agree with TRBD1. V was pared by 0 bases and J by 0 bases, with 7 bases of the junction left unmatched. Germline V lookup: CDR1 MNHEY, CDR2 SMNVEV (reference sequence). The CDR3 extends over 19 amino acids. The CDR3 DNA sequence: TGTGCCAGCAGTTTATCGGCAGGGGGCTTTAGCTCTGGGGCCAACGTCCTGACTTTC. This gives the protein CASSLSAGGFSSGANVLTF.

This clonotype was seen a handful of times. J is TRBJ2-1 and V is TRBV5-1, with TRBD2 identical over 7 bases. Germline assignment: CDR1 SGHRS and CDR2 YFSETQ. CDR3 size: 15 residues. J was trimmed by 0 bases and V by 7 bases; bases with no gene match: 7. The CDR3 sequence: CASSPAGVSYNEQFF. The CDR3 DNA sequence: TGCGCCAGCTCCCCGGCGGGGGTCTCCTACAATGAGCAGTTCTTC. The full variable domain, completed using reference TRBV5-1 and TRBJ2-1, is KAGVTQTPRYLIKTRGQQVTLSCSPISGHRSVSWYQQTPGQGLQFLFEYFSETQRNKGNFPGRFSGRQFSNSRSEMNVSTLELGDSALYLCASSPAGVSYNEQFFGPGTRLTVL.

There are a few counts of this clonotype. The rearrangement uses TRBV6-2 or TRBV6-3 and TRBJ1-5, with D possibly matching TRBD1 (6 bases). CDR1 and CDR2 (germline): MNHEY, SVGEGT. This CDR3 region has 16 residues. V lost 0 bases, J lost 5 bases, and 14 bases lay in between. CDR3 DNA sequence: TGTGCCAGCAGTTACTCGCCCGGGACAACAGATCAGCCCCAGCATTTT. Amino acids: CASSYSPGTTDQPQHF.

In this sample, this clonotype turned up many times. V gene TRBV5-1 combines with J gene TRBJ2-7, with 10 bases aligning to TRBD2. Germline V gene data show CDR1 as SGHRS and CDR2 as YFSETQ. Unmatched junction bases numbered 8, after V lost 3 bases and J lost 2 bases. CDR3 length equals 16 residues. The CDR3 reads CASSSGGLASTYEQYF. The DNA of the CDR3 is TGCGCCAGCAGCTCGGGGGGACTAGCGAGCACCTACGAGCAGTACTTC. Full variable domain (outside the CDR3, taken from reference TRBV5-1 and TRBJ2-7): KAGVTQTPRYLIKTRGQQVTLSCSPISGHRSVSWYQQTPGQGLQFLFEYFSETQRNKGNFPGRFSGRQFSNSRSEMNVSTLELGDSALYLCASSSGGLASTYEQYFGPGTRLTVT.